Listed below are T cell receptor beta chains from one sample, sequenced in a study of blood T cells in healthy people across ages. TCRdb re-analysed the 5' RACE reads in MiXCR, keeping a single row per CDR3 protein. The top ten clones hold around 15% of a sample with 850,000 to 1,000,000 distinct CDR3 sequences, about 48% of them seen once. The specimen sequenced was blood. The receptors stem from a young man in good health. Each CDR3 is given with its conserved first and last residue. D genes are given only for firm matches. Where a row states a size, it is once, few, many or the class of an expanded clone; other rows omit it.

J	size	D	V	DNA	CDR3
TRBJ2-3	-	TRBD1	TRBV6-1	TGTGCCAGTCGGACAGGGGGCGGCTCAGATACGCAGTATTTT	CASRTGGGSDTQYF
TRBJ1-1	-	TRBD1	TRBV19	TGTGCCAGCCAACACGGGGCAGGGGGCGCGATCGGCACTGAAGCTTTCTTT	CASQHGAGGAIGTEAFF
TRBJ2-2	-	TRBD1	TRBV5-6	TGTGCCAGCAGTTACACCTCAGGGGGCCGCACCGGGGAGCTGTTTTTT	CASSYTSGGRTGELFF
TRBJ1-5	-	-	TRBV24-1	TGTGCCACCAGTACCCAGGGTGGCAATCAGCCCCAGCATTTT	CATSTQGGNQPQHF
TRBJ2-3	few	TRBD2	TRBV5-8	TGTGCCAGCAGCTCGGGGGGATTGGGCACAGATACGCAGTATTTT	CASSSGGLGTDTQYF
TRBJ1-1	few	-	TRBV4-3	TGCGCCAGCAGCCTCGCTCGGGCGAACACTGAAGCTTTCTTT	CASSLARANTEAFF
TRBJ1-2	once	-	TRBV6-2/TRBV6-3	TGTGCCAGCAGACTACCATCTACCGGTAACTATGGCTACACCTTC	CASRLPSTGNYGYTF
TRBJ2-3	many	TRBD1	TRBV6-2/TRBV6-3	TGTGCCAGCAGGACCGGGACAGGGGAAACAGATACGCAGTATTTT	CASRTGTGETDTQYF
TRBJ2-3	-	TRBD2	TRBV24-1	TGTGCCGCCAGTGTGGGACTAGCGGGGGGTTTAGATACGCAGTATTTT	CAASVGLAGGLDTQYF
TRBJ1-2	-	-	TRBV4-1	TGCGCCAGCAGCCCCAGGGGCTCCTTGAAGGGCTACACCTTC	CASSPRGSLKGYTF
TRBJ1-2	many	TRBD1	TRBV28	TGTGCCAGCAGTTTAAGTCGACAGGGGGCGCGCTACACCTTC	CASSLSRQGARYTF
TRBJ2-3	-	TRBD2	TRBV29-1	TGCAGCGGCGGACGAGCGGGGGCAGATACGCAGTATTTT	CSGGRAGADTQYF
TRBJ1-1	-	-	TRBV29-1	TGCAGCGTCCGACACCCGGCCACTGAAGCTTTCTTT	CSVRHPATEAFF
TRBJ2-7	-	TRBD2	TRBV5-6	TGTGCCAGCAGCTTGAGAAGACTAGCGGCGTCGAGGAACGAGCAGTACTTC	CASSLRRLAASRNEQYF
TRBJ2-5	-	-	TRBV12-3/TRBV12-4	TGTGCCAGCACCTTAGGGGGACCAGGGCAGACCCAGTACTTC	CASTLGGPGQTQYF
TRBJ2-1	-	TRBD2	TRBV7-9	TGTGCCAGCAGCCCACTAGCGGGGGCCCTCTACAATGAGCAGTTCTTC	CASSPLAGALYNEQFF
TRBJ2-3	once	-	TRBV27	TGTGCCAGCAGTGTAGGACGGACCACAGATACGCAGTATTTT	CASSVGRTTDTQYF
TRBJ2-1	-	-	TRBV20-1	TGCAGTGCTAGGTCGGGGGCCATAGTTGAGCAGTTCTTC	CSARSGAIVEQFF
TRBJ1-1	few	-	TRBV28	TGTGCCAGCAGTTTAATCATCGCTGAAGCTTTCTTT	CASSLIIAEAFF
TRBJ2-2	-	-	TRBV20-1	TGCAGTGCTAGGAAGACGGAAAACACCGGGGAGCTGTTTTTT	CSARKTENTGELFF
TRBJ2-1	-	TRBD1	TRBV28	TGTGCCAGCAGTCGCCGGGACAGGCCTTACAATGAGCAGTTCTTC	CASSRRDRPYNEQFF
TRBJ2-7	-	-	TRBV24-1	TGTGCCACCAGTGATCCAGGGGACGGTAGCTCCTACGAGCAGTACTTC	CATSDPGDGSSYEQYF
TRBJ1-1	-	-	TRBV12-3/TRBV12-4	TGTGCCAGCAGTTTTCAGGGGATGAACACTGAAGCTTTCTTT	CASSFQGMNTEAFF
TRBJ1-2	-	-	TRBV20-1	TGCAGTGCTAGAGATCGACAGGATGAACTTCTCTATGGCTACACCTTC	CSARDRQDELLYGYTF
TRBJ1-1	few	-	TRBV20-1	TGCAGTGCTAGAGATAGGGGGATGAACACTGAAGCTTTCTTT	CSARDRGMNTEAFF
TRBJ2-7	few	-	TRBV6-6	TGTGCCAGCAGTTACTCGGCGGGGATGTACTCCTACGAGCAGTACTTC	CASSYSAGMYSYEQYF
TRBJ2-7	many	-	TRBV29-1	TGCAGCGTGGGACTCGGGGACGAGCAGTACTTC	CSVGLGDEQYF
TRBJ2-5	-	TRBD1	TRBV7-9	TGTGCCAGCAGCAAAGGGGGCGGGTTACAAGAGACCCAGTACTTC	CASSKGGGLQETQYF
TRBJ2-3	-	TRBD1	TRBV5-1	TGCGCCAGCAGCTTTGGACAGGTGGGAGATACGCAGTATTTT	CASSFGQVGDTQYF
TRBJ2-7	few	TRBD1	TRBV5-6	TGTGCCAGCAGCTTCAGGGGGTTGAAGTACTTC	CASSFRGLKYF
TRBJ1-6	-	-	TRBV6-6	TGTGCCAGCTCCCTACGGCAACATAATTCACCCCTCCACTTT	CASSLRQHNSPLHF
TRBJ2-1	few	-	TRBV4-1	TGCGCCAGCAGCCAAGTCAGGTACAATGAGCAGTTCTTC	CASSQVRYNEQFF
TRBJ2-5	few	-	TRBV18	TGTGCCAGCTCACCACCGAGTATGTCTACGGAGACCCAGTACTTC	CASSPPSMSTETQYF
TRBJ1-5	few	TRBD1	TRBV6-5	TGTGCCAGCATTAACCCAACAGGACAGGGAAGCAATCAGCCCCAGCATTTT	CASINPTGQGSNQPQHF
TRBJ1-6	-	-	TRBV7-2	TGTGCCAGCAGCCTCCAGGGGAGGTATGATTCACCCCTCCACTTT	CASSLQGRYDSPLHF
TRBJ2-1	few	TRBD2	TRBV27	TGTGCCAGCAGTCAAGGGACTAGCGGGGGTTTCAATGAGCAGTTCTTC	CASSQGTSGGFNEQFF
TRBJ2-7	many	TRBD1	TRBV7-6	TGTGCCAGCAGCTTATCGGGGACAGGGGGCTCCTACGAGCAGTACTTC	CASSLSGTGGSYEQYF
TRBJ2-7	-	TRBD1	TRBV3-1	TGTGCCAGCAGCCTTGATAGCCCGACAGGGGGTGACTACGAGCAGTACTTC	CASSLDSPTGGDYEQYF
TRBJ2-7	-	TRBD1	TRBV20-1	TGCAGTGCTCCACCGACAGGGGGCGACTTTTCCTACGAGCAGTACTTC	CSAPPTGGDFSYEQYF
TRBJ2-2	once	TRBD2	TRBV6-2/TRBV6-3	TGTGCCAGCAGCCATGTCCCGGGACTAGCGGGGACCGGGGAGTTGTTTTTT	CASSHVPGLAGTGELFF
TRBJ1-1	few	-	TRBV12-3/TRBV12-4	TGTGCCAGCCTATGGGGGAACACTGAAGCTTTCTTT	CASLWGNTEAFF
TRBJ1-1	few	-	TRBV7-9	TGTGCCAGCAGCTTAGAGGTCGGGGACACTGAAGCTTTCTTT	CASSLEVGDTEAFF
TRBJ2-6	-	-	TRBV9	TGTGCCAGCAGCGTAGTTAGTTTTGGGGTGGGGGCATCTGGGGTCAACGTCCTGACTTTC	CASSVVSFGVGASGVNVLTF
TRBJ1-4	-	TRBD1	TRBV27	TGTGCCAGCAGGGGGACAGGGATTAATGAAAAACTGTTTTTT	CASRGTGINEKLFF
TRBJ2-4	-	TRBD2	TRBV28	TGTGCCAGCAGTTCCTTTACCGCGGGGGAAAACATTCGGTACTTC	CASSSFTAGENIRYF
TRBJ2-5	-	TRBD1	TRBV29-1	TGCAGCGCCAGACAGGGTTTGGAGACCCAGTACTTC	CSARQGLETQYF
TRBJ2-7	-	-	TRBV4-1	TGCGCCAGCAAATTCAACAACGAGCAGTACTTC	CASKFNNEQYF
TRBJ1-4	-	TRBD1	TRBV25-1	TGTGCCAGCAGTGATAGGGACAGGGGAAATGAAAAACTGTTTTTT	CASSDRDRGNEKLFF
TRBJ1-2	few	TRBD1	TRBV5-1	TGCGCCAGCACTACCGGGACAGGGGGCGGCCCTAGCTATGGCTACACCTTC	CASTTGTGGGPSYGYTF